This paragraph reports one T cell receptor beta chain. The ends were cut back, 3 bases at V and 4 bases at J, with 16 bases in the middle. CDR1 is SGHTA, CDR2 FQGNSA, per germline. The CDR3 has 16 amino acids. As originally analysed: Scientists estimated how many nucleated cells there were by amplifying reference gene primers. TCRdb keeps only in-frame clones here, not all; method: immunoSEQ multiplex PCR. The V and J calls and clone size come from that table; D and trimming were worked out from the DNA. In the table there are some 300,000 clones, around 89% of which are singletons. Cohorts were determined from participant-reported clinical history. The data belong to a study of blood T cell repertoires in COVID-19.

The sequenced material came from PBMCs or T cells enriched from blood (not recorded which). The clonotype was recovered from a woman aged 18-30 years with acute COVID-19. J is TRBJ1-5 and V is TRBV7-2, with D possibly TRBD1 on 5 matching bases. The CDR3 is CASSFRGEEGNQPQHF. The CDR3 coding sequence is TGTGCCAGCAGCTTTCGAGGGGAGGAGGGGAATCAGCCCCAGCATTTT.